This T cell receptor beta chain is drawn from a study of cytomegalovirus exposure and HLA in healthy donors (dated by TCRdb to about 2017). For the study in its entirety: An earlier analysis of some 620 of the donors reported about 300 Gb of sequence data and 117 million unique TCR beta sequences obtained from around 170 million T cells. Four to six DR-DQ haplotypes were handled as single units for association and clustering, since linkage in the cohort was strong. About 280 gigabases of sequencing data and 70 million to 95 million unique TCR sequences made up an early release that covered approximately 620 HLA-typed donors. Along with the approximately 650-subject first cohort, a separate validation cohort of over 90 different subjects was used. A later genetic analysis used genome-wide SNP genotypes for about 60% of the roughly 700 donors, treating that subset as a discovery cohort. The study aimed to test whether signatures of past pathogen exposure could be identified by cataloging public T cell receptors. In a later analysis, previously published TCR beta repertoires from 550 to 700 donors were re-analyzed and high-resolution HLA genotyping was added so that TCR occurrence patterns could be studied. The number of donors typed differed by locus, with 629-630 for A, B, C, DRB1 and DQB1, roughly 520 for DQA1, approximately 580 for DPA1, and some 440 for DPB1. Rather than drawing on any new phenotypic data, the later analysis identified candidate immune exposures from TCR beta sequences and the way those sequences occurred across donors. The T cell repertoires of some 700 subjects were profiled by immunosequencing and related to cytomegalovirus serostatus. Alongside the repertoire data, information on donor age, sex, ethnicity and CMV serostatus was compiled. All discovery cohort repertoires had been generated using a single sequencing platform. High-throughput TCR immunosequencing, statistical association of individual TCRs with disease status, and machine learning were combined to predict cytomegalovirus infection status. Across about 380 genotyped donors of the cohort, an average of approximately 220,000 unique TCR beta nucleotide sequences per donor were sequenced, and 15% to 20% of those sequences were non-productive. Of the roughly 390 genotyped donors, over 80% were placed in the genetic ancestry cluster associated with self-reported Caucasian donors. An earlier analysis of several hundred of the donors used high-throughput TCR beta sequencing to judge whether each TCR beta V gene segment behaved as functional or pseudogenic. HLA typing included class I and class II loci at four-digit resolution. Summary of the overall study and its limitations: V-gene and J-gene trimming of TCR beta chains was associated with a missense DCLRE1C variant in a later genetic analysis, and the association was replicated in an independent cohort. Broadly in line with IMGT annotations, most TCR beta V segments showed up in productive rearrangements about 87% or about 30% of the time in an earlier analysis of around 550 of the donors. Some IMGT-functional V segments, including TRBV6-2 and TRBV6-3, could not be told apart with the 87-base-pair reads, so those segments were excluded. A further reported finding was that TCR beta sequences accurately predicted the HLA-A and HLA-B alleles for most subjects in the first cohort. When HLA alleles, especially DR and DQ, strongly co-occurred, attributing TCR associations to individual alleles was difficult. The study listed 150 to 200 TCR beta chains as associated with cytomegalovirus. Because counts were too low, roughly 18 rarely observed V segments, including chromosome 9 orphons, were left out of the earlier analysis of some 600 of the donors. Compared with the 666-donor mean, donors in an Asian-associated ancestry cluster had fewer N-insertions in productive TCRs, according to a later genetic analysis. Most TCR sequences were observed very rarely across donors, whereas some public TCRs were present in many individuals. Linkage disequilibrium might explain the correlated functional status among segregating V segments, but an unknown experimental factor could not be ruled out. In this cohort, only TCR beta chains were sequenced, and detectable features were limited by the absence of alpha or paired-chain data. In a later analysis, the rate of TCR association differed among HLA loci, with DRB1 alleles having the most associated TCRs and HLA-C alleles having the fewest. It was suggested by the authors that the approach could potentially be generalized to other disease states and immunological phenotypes. According to a later analysis, most CMV-associated TCR beta chains appeared to be HLA-restricted, and the HLA associations seemed to be driven largely by CMV exposure. Immune exposure information for the cohort was limited to CMV serostatus. In a later analysis, HLA-associated TCR beta chains showed more clonal expansion and lower generation probabilities than non-associated chains that were equally common. A group of highly shared sequence variants was considered likely to be a technical artifact of the sequencing pipeline. In vitro tests confirmed that a few of the cytomegalovirus-associated TCR beta chains recognize cytomegalovirus antigens. Specific HLA alleles were associated with more than 15,000 TCR beta sequences at a false discovery rate of 0.05 in a later analysis. Because HLA typing was missing for some donors at each locus, association tests included only the typed subset. Several of the top co-occurrence clusters appeared to be linked to parvovirus B19, influenza, CMV and Epstein-Barr virus, according to a later analysis. The presence/absence analyses assumed that sequencing depth was roughly uniform across donors, and that assumption may not be true. Cytomegalovirus status was reported to be diagnosed by the classifier with high specificity and sensitivity in both the original and validation cohorts.

The library was obtained by the immunoSEQ multiplex PCR assay. The multiplex PCR relied on a mix of 60 forward primers for TCR Vbeta segments and 13 reverse primers for TCR Jbeta segments. A multiplex PCR assay on genomic DNA amplified the CDR3 region of rearranged TCR beta genes. The amplified TCR beta libraries were sequenced on the Illumina HiSeq System as 87-base-pair reads. Concerning the study's data processing: Across the roughly 600 repertoires, a later analysis counted about 81 million unique TCR beta chains, 8.5 million to 12 million of which were shared by at least two donors. To remove PCR and sequencing errors, raw reads were error-corrected and collapsed into unique sequences using a nearest-neighbor algorithm that merged closely related sequences. V, D and J gene segments were assigned by aligning CDR3 sequences to IMGT reference sequences. For a sequence to be retained, a match of at least six nucleotides to both a V gene segment and a J gene segment was required. Rearrangements were called productive when the CDR3 lacked stop codons and stayed in frame with V and J; all others were non-productive. CDR3 was defined by IMGT convention, running from the second conserved V-encoded cysteine to the conserved J-encoded phenylalanine. The earlier analysis of about 590 of the donors excluded sequences that lacked an unambiguous match to a single V gene segment. An earlier analysis of fewer than 750 of the donors called V segments functional above 56.7% productive rearrangements and segregating when the between-donor standard deviation exceeded 5%. A statistical classification framework was built for diagnosing cytomegalovirus status from the catalog of TCR beta chain sequences. In a later analysis, V and J genes were assigned by comparing TCR nucleotide sequences against IMGT/GENE-DB human TR gene sequences. Using the TCRdist pipeline, a later analysis assigned CDR3 sequences along with most-parsimonious VDJ recombination scenarios. A later analysis defined each TCR beta chain by its CDR3 amino acid sequence plus V-gene family, and excluded reads lacking a unique V-gene family. To address suspected cross-contamination and a sequencing artifact, a later analysis removed around 590 highly shared, low-generation-probability nucleotide sequences. In a later analysis, a clonal expansion index was calculated for each public chain from normalized within-repertoire ranks of inferred template counts. A later analysis computed generation probabilities with a VDJ recombination model fitted to out-of-frame rearrangements, and checked the results against IGoR. Hypergeometric tests were used in a later analysis to score TCR-TCR, TCR-HLA and TCR-CMV co-occurrence, with a repertoire-size bias correction applied to the TCR pairs. False discovery rates were estimated in a later analysis by permuting HLA or CMV assignments 20 times. A later analysis grouped co-occurring TCRs with DBSCAN, adding TCRdist sequence similarity when clustering within HLA-allele-positive subsets. Repertoires with fewer than 30,000 or more than 120,000 public chains were left out of co-occurrence clustering, as were four to six repertoires with anomalous nucleotide sharing. What TCRdb holds here is the immuneACCESS table cut down to in-frame rearrangements. Part of the clones is not present; checked against another copy, under half of the missing clones reflect an unresolved V gene, and the others are unexplained. V, J and clone size are those of that table, while D and trimming were read from the DNA. The sample contains over 100,000 clones, 8.9% of them found a single time. The ten largest clones capture more than 6.5% of the sample.

The cohort comprised 710 or so healthy bone marrow donors. At the time of sampling, all cohort members were nominally healthy, though unrecorded immune exposures were likely present. The donor tested CMV seropositive and was one of the 289 seropositive cohort members. Each donor provided a peripheral blood sample, and peripheral blood mononuclear cells were used for TCR beta sequencing. Genomic DNA extraction from the blood cell samples was performed with the Qiagen DNeasy Blood Extraction Kit. In this sample, this clone turned up a few times. Its antigen remains unidentified. Base qualities are not provided; no much larger clone lies one nucleotide away. The germline V gene specifies SGHVS as CDR1 and FNYEAQ as CDR2. V lost 7 bases and J lost 8 bases; the stretch between them is 17 bases long. Reading from cysteine to phenylalanine, the CDR3 counts 14 amino acids. Solely the CDR3 DNA is kept, with 42 bases framed from the first base.

The origin of this receptor is a woman aged 40 to 50 in good health and CMV-seropositive. The chain is assembled from TRBV7-6 and TRBJ2-2, with a weak D call of TRBD1 (5 bases match). Sequencing used PBMCs. The nucleotides read TGTGCCAGCACATTAGGGGCTGGGTCGGGGGAGCTGTTTTTT. This yields the protein CASTLGAGSGELFF.